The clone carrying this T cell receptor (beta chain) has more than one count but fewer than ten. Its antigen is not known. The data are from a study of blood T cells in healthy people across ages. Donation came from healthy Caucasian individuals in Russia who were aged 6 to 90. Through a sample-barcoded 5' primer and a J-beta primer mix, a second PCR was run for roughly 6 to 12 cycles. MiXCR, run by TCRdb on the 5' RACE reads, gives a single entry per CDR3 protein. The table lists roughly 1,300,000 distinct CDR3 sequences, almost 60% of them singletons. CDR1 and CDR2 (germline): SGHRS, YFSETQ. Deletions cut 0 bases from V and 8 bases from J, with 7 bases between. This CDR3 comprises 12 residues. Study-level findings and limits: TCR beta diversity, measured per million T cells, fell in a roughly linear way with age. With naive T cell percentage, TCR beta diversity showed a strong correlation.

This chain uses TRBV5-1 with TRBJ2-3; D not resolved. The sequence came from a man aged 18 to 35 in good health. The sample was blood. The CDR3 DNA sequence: TGCGCCAGCAGCTTGGACATGGCTACGCAGTATTTT. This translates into CASSLDMATQYF.